This TCR beta chain was documented in a study of blood T cell repertoires in COVID-19. The overall study: From the United States, Italy and Spain came samples of acute and convalescent COVID-19. T cells, B-cell-depleted T cells, or PBMCs supplied cDNA or gDNA.

Authors' methods: Quantification of nucleated cells was approximated via reference gene primer amplification. The method was immunoSEQ multiplex PCR; TCRdb's version includes in-frame clones alone and lacks a portion of them. The V and J calls and the clone size are those of that table, but D and trimming were determined from the DNA. The sample includes tens of thousands of clones, just over 85% of them seen just once. V was pared by 9 bases and J by 1 base, with 5 bases of the junction left unmatched. This CDR3 is built from 14 residues. Germline CDR1 and CDR2: LNHDA and SQIVND (reference sequence).

The source material was peripheral blood. This clonotype was obtained from a man over 45 with active or convalescent COVID-19. The chain recombines TRBV19 with TRBJ2-3; 9 positions match TRBD1. CDR3 sequence reads: CASRQGVGTDTQYF. For the CDR3, the DNA is TGTGCCAGCAGACAGGGGGTGGGCACAGATACGCAGTATTTT.